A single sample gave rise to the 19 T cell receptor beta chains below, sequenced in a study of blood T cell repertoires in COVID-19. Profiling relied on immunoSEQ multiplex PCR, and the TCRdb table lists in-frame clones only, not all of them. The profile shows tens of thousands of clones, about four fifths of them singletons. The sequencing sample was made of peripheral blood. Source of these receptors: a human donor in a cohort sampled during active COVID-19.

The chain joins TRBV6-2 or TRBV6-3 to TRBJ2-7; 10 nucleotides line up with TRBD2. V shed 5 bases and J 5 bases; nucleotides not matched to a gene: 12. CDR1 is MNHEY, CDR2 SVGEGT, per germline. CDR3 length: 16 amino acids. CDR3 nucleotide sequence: TGTGCCAGCAGTACCCCTAGAGCGGGAGGGCCGCACGAGCAGTACTTC. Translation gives CASSTPRAGGPHEQYF.

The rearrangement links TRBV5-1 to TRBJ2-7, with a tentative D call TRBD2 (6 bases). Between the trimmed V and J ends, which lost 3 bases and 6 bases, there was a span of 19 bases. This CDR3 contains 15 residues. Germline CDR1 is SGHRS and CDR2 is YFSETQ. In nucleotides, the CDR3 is TGCGCCAGCAGCTCCGAACTAGCCCCGCAGGGCGAGCAGTACTTC. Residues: CASSSELAPQGEQYF.

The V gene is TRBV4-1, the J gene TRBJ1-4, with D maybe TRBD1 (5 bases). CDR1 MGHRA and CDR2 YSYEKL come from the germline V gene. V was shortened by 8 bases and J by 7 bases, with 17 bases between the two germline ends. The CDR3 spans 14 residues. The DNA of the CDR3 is TGCGCCAGCCGGACCGGCGGGGCTGGTGAAAAACTGTTTTTT. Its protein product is CASRTGGAGEKLFF.

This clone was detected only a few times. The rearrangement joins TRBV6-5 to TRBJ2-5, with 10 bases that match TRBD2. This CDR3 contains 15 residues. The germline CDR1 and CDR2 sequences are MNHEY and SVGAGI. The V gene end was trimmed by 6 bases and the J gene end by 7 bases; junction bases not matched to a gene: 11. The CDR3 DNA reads TGTGCCAGCAGCTCAACCCTAGCGGGAGTTGGGACCCAGTACTTC. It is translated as CASSSTLAGVGTQYF.

Here the CDR3 reads CASSRGTGWGADTQYF. Here the CDR3 DNA reads TGTGCCAGTTCGCGCGGGACAGGGTGGGGGGCAGATACGCAGTATTTT. V gene TRBV19 combines with J gene TRBJ2-3, with 9 bases aligning to TRBD1. The length of the CDR3 is 16 residues. Germline lookup yields CDR1 LNHDA and CDR2 SQIVND (reference sequence). V shed 8 bases and J 4 bases; nucleotides not matched to a gene: 13.

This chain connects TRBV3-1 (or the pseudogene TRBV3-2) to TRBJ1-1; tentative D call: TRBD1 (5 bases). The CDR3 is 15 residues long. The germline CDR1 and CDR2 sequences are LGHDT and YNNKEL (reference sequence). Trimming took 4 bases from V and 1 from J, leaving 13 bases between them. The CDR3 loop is CASSPLNQGNTEAFF. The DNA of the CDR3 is TGTGCCAGCAGCCCCCTAAACCAGGGGAACACTGAAGCTTTCTTT.

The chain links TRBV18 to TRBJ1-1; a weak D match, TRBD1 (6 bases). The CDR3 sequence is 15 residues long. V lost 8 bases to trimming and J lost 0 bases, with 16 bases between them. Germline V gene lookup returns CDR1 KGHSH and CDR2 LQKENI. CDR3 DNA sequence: TGTGCCAGCCGGGGGGCTTCCTCCGTGAACACTGAAGCTTTCTTT. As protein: CASRGASSVNTEAFF.

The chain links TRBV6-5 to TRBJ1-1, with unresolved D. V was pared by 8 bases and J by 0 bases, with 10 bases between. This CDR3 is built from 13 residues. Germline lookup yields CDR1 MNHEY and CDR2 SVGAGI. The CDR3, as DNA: TGTGCCAGCGACACGGAATTGAACACTGAAGCTTTCTTT. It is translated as CASDTELNTEAFF.

CDR3 residues: CASSFGGLAIGELFF. The CDR3 DNA is TGCGCCAGCAGCTTTGGCGGGCTAGCCATCGGGGAGCTGTTTTTT. This sequence joins TRBV5-1 and TRBJ2-2, with a possible D match to TRBD2 (5 bases). The CDR3 is 15 residues long. The V end lost 2 bases, the J end lost 7 bases, and 15 bases lay between the germline ends. Germline V gene sequence: CDR1 SGHRS, CDR2 YFSETQ.

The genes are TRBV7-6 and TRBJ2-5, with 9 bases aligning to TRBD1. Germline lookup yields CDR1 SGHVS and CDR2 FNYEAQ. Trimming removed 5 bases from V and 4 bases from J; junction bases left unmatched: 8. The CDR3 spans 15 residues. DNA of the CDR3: TGTGCCAGCAGCCGCAACTGGGACAGGGCAGAGACCCAGTACTTC. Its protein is CASSRNWDRAETQYF.

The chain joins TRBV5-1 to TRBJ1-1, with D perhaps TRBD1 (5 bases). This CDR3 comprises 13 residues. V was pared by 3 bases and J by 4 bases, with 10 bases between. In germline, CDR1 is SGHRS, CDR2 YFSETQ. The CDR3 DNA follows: TGCGCCAGCAGCTCGACCAGGGCCACTGAAGCTTTCTTT. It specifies CASSSTRATEAFF.

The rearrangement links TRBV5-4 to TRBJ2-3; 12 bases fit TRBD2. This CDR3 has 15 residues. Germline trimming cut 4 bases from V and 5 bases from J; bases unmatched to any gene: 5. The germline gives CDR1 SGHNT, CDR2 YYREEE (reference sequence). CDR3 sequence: CASSPVGLAGDTQYF. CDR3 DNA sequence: TGTGCCAGCAGCCCCGTGGGACTAGCGGGAGATACGCAGTATTTT.

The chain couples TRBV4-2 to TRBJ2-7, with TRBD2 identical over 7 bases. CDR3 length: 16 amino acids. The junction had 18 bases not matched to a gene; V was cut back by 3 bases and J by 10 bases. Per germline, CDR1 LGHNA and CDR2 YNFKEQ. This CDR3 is CASSQGLSRPAEVQYF. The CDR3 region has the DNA TGTGCCAGCAGCCAGGGACTAAGTAGGCCGGCCGAGGTTCAGTACTTC.

This chain's CDR3 is CASSHRGGEGYTF. The DNA for the CDR3 is TGTGCCAGCAGCCACCGGGGTGGGGAAGGCTACACCTTC. This chain links TRBV3-1 (or the pseudogene TRBV3-2) with TRBJ1-2; no clear D. CDR1 is LGHDT and CDR2 is YNNKEL in the germline V gene (reference sequence). The CDR3 spans 13 residues. Deletions cut 3 bases from V and 8 bases from J, with 13 bases between.

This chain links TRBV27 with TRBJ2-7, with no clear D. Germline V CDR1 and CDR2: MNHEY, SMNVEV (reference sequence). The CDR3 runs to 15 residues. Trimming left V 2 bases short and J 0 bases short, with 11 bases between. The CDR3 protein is CASSLVGQASYEQYF. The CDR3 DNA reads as TGTGCCAGCAGTTTAGTTGGGCAGGCCTCCTACGAGCAGTACTTC.

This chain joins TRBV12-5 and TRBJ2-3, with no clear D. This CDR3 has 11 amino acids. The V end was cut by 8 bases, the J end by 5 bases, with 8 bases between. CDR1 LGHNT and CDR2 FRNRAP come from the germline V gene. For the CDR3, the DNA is TGTGCTAGTAGCGTAGGAGATACGCAGTATTTT. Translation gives CASSVGDTQYF.

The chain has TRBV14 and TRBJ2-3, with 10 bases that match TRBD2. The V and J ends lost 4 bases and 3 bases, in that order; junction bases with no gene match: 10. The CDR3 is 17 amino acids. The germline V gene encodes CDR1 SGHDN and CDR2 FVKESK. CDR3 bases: TGTGCCAGCAGCCGCTCGAAAGCGGGAGGGCCTACAGATACGCAGTATTTT. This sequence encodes CASSRSKAGGPTDTQYF.

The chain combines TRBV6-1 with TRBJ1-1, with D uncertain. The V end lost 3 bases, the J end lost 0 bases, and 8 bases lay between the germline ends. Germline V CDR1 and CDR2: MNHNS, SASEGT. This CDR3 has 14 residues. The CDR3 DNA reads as TGTGCCAGCAGTGAGTTTAATCTGAACACTGAAGCTTTCTTT. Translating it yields CASSEFNLNTEAFF.

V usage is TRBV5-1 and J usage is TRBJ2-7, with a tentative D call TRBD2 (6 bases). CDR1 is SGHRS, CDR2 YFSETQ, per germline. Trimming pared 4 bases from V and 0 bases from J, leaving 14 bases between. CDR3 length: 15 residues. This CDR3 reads CASSRGEESSYEQYF. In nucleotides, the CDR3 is TGCGCCAGCAGCCGCGGGGAAGAGAGCTCCTACGAGCAGTACTTC. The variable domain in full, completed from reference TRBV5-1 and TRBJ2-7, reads KAGVTQTPRYLIKTRGQQVTLSCSPISGHRSVSWYQQTPGQGLQFLFEYFSETQRNKGNFPGRFSGRQFSNSRSEMNVSTLELGDSALYLCASSRGEESSYEQYFGPGTRLTVT.